The 11 T cell receptor beta chains listed next were all sequenced from one sample in a study of blood T cell repertoires in COVID-19. Profiling relied on immunoSEQ multiplex PCR, and the TCRdb table lists in-frame clones only, not all of them. Of roughly 280,000 clones in the sample, approximately 86% were seen once. Material: peripheral blood. The receptors were sampled from an older woman with COVID-19, enrolled during active disease.

V and J are TRBV3-1 (or the pseudogene TRBV3-2) and TRBJ2-1; 9 positions match TRBD2. Germline lookup yields CDR1 LGHDT and CDR2 YNNKEL (reference sequence). J lost 10 bases, V lost 7 bases, and 14 bases had no gene match. The CDR3 covers 15 residues. As DNA, the CDR3 is TGTGCCAGCACCCACGAAGGACTAGCGAAGGGCGAGCAGTTCTTC. It is translated as CASTHEGLAKGEQFF.

CDR3 DNA: TGTGCCAGCAGTTCGCTTTGGGGGACTCTCTACGAGCAGTACTTC. It specifies CASSSLWGTLYEQYF. The chain combines TRBV28 with TRBJ2-7; tentatively, D is TRBD2 (6 bases). Germline V lookup: CDR1 MDHEN, CDR2 SYDVKM. The CDR3 loop spans 15 amino acids. With 4 bases removed from V and 3 bases from J, the gap between germline ends came to 16 bases.

This sequence joins TRBV20-1 and TRBJ2-5; possibly TRBD1 for D (5 bases). V dropped 6 bases and J dropped 14 bases, with 19 bases sitting between them. CDR3 length: 11 residues. The germline V gene encodes CDR1 DFQATT and CDR2 SNEGSKA (reference sequence). The CDR3 DNA follows: TGCAGTGCCCCCCAACGACAGATCGCCTACTTC. Its translation: CSAPQRQIAYF.

This clone came up once. The chain joins TRBV7-8 to TRBJ1-4; D is possibly TRBD1 (5 bases). The CDR3 contains 15 residues. The V gene's germline CDR1 is SGHVS and CDR2 FQNEAQ. V dropped 5 bases and J dropped 4 bases, with 14 bases sitting between them. Here the CDR3 reads CASSPGRQGNEKLFF. The CDR3 region has the DNA TGTGCCAGCAGCCCCGGTAGGCAGGGTAATGAAAAACTGTTTTTT.

This chain connects TRBV20-1 to TRBJ1-2, with a weak D call TRBD1 (6 bases). With 8 bases removed from V and 6 bases from J, the gap between germline ends came to 13 bases. Germline CDR1 is DFQATT and CDR2 is SNEGSKA (reference sequence). This CDR3 contains 11 residues. The CDR3 DNA reads as TGCAGTCTTACTACAGGGAATGGCTACACCTTC. Translated, it gives CSLTTGNGYTF.

The chain uses TRBV6-5 and TRBJ1-1, with 7 bases lining up with TRBD1. The CDR3 has 11 amino acids. Germline-derived CDR1 and CDR2 are MNHEY and SVGAGI. After removal of 11 bases from V and 1 base from J, the junction contained 1 base not matched to a gene. CDR3 residues: CAGQENTEAFF. The CDR3 region has the DNA TGTGCCGGACAGGAGAACACTGAAGCTTTCTTT.

This clone was seen more than once but under ten times. The chain combines TRBV18 with TRBJ1-2; no clear D gene. V was trimmed by 0 bases and J by 0 bases, leaving 8 bases between them. The CDR3 covers 15 residues. Germline V gene sequence: CDR1 KGHSH, CDR2 LQKENI. This CDR3 reads CASSPPGPANYGYTF. The CDR3 DNA reads as TGTGCCAGCTCACCACCGGGCCCGGCTAACTATGGCTACACCTTC.

The chain links TRBV9 to TRBJ2-1; TRBD2 matches at 9 bases. This CDR3 comprises 16 residues. Germline V gives CDR1 SGDLS, CDR2 YYNGEE. V dropped 0 bases and J dropped 7; count of bases not matched to a gene: 8. DNA of the CDR3: TGTGCCAGCAGCGTAGAACTAGCGGGCCCCTTGAATGAGCAGTTCTTC. The encoded protein is CASSVELAGPLNEQFF.

The chain links TRBV19 to TRBJ2-3; the D gene is possibly TRBD1 (6 bases). The V gene lost 6 bases and the J gene lost 5 bases, with 9 bases spanning the gap. The CDR3 runs to 12 residues. Germline V lookup: CDR1 LNHDA, CDR2 SQIVND (reference sequence). Written as DNA, the CDR3 is TGTGCCAGTAGGACAGGAATAGATACGCAGTATTTT. It codes for CASRTGIDTQYF. Variable domain in full (rest from reference TRBV19 and TRBJ2-3): DGGITQSPKYLFRKEGQNVTLSCEQNLNHDAMYWYRQDPGQGLRLIYYSQIVNDFQKGDIAEGYSVSREKKESFPLTVTSAQKNPTAFYLCASRTGIDTQYFGPGTRLTVL.

For this clone: This sample also contains other DNA sequences that code for the same CDR3. This chain connects TRBV28 to TRBJ1-2; possibly TRBD1 for D (6 bases). V was trimmed by 5 bases and J by 5 bases, leaving 9 bases between them. Germline V CDR1 and CDR2: MDHEN, SYDVKM. The CDR3 is 12 residues long. Written as DNA, the CDR3 is TGTGCCAGCAGTAAACAGGGTTATGGCTACACCTTC. Amino acid sequence: CASSKQGYGYTF.

This sequence joins TRBV9 and TRBJ2-7; D remains unclear. There are 14 residues in the CDR3. Trimming pared 0 bases from V and 2 bases from J, leaving 9 bases between. The germline V gene has CDR1 SGDLS and CDR2 YYNGEE. The CDR3 loop reads CASSVAADTYEQYF. DNA for the CDR3: TGTGCCAGCAGCGTAGCGGCGGATACCTACGAGCAGTACTTC.